This T cell receptor beta chain is from a study of CD8 T cells in Susac syndrome. The ends were cut back, 4 bases at V and 7 bases at J, with 23 bases in the middle. This CDR3 is 17 amino acids long. The germline V gene has CDR1 SEHNR and CDR2 FQNEAQ (reference sequence). The RNA input was roughly 0.45 to 1 ug, and it was reverse transcribed with random hexamers. TCRdb reanalysed the immunoSEQ multiplex PCR reads using MiXCR and keeps one entry per CDR3 protein. The sample holds roughly 200,000 distinct CDR3 sequences, about 91% seen once. Input material: CD4+ T cells from PBMCs. J is TRBJ2-1 and V is TRBV7-9; maybe TRBD2 (5 bases). This receptor was taken from a human donor with Susac syndrome. The CDR3 region has the DNA TGTGCCAGCAGCTCCGACTACCACTCACTCGAGCGAAATGAGCAGTTCTTC. Translated: CASSSDYHSLERNEQFF.